Here is one TCR beta chain with its context. Its cognate antigen is unknown. The data are from a study of cytomegalovirus exposure and HLA in healthy donors. The wider study: Approximately 180 million T cells yielded 120 million or so unique TCR beta sequences, as an earlier analysis found. Study-wide results and limits: Per a prior analysis, the majority of TCR beta V segments were productive roughly 90% or roughly 30% of the time.

Trimming at V came to 4 bases and at J to 7 bases, leaving 9 bases not matched to a gene. The CDR3 extends over 15 amino acids. Germline loops: CDR1 SGDLS, CDR2 YYNGEE. The PCR used 60 Vbeta and 13 Jbeta primers. TCRdb keeps only in-frame clones here, not all; method: immunoSEQ multiplex PCR. Among about 120,000 clones, 75% to 85% were seen once, and the ten largest hold around 4.5%. The V gene is TRBV9, the J gene TRBJ2-4; 9 bases agree with TRBD2. The sequencing input was PBMCs. This receptor was identified in a man between 25 and 39 years old in good health and CMV-seropositive. The CDR3 protein is CASSQLPGLANIQYF. The CDR3 DNA reads as TGTGCCAGCAGCCAACTGCCGGGACTAGCTAACATTCAGTACTTC.